The following is a TCR beta chain sequence with its context. Germline loops: CDR1 SGHVS, CDR2 FNYEAQ. The CDR3 consists of 16 residues. V shed 1 base, J shed 6 bases, and the junction held 11 bases outside the gene matches. The record originates from a study of T cell changes during pregnancy in multiple sclerosis. Method: immunoSEQ multiplex PCR; TCRdb's copy keeps in-frame clones and lacks some. The sample has tens of thousands of clones, roughly 89% seen once. This rearrangement joins TRBV7-6 to TRBJ1-2, with 7 bases identical to TRBD1. The sequenced sample was CD4+ T cells from peripheral blood mononuclear cells, obtained in the second trimester of pregnancy. The receptor was derived from a female donor in good health, enrolled as a control in a pregnancy study. The CDR3 protein is CASSLEPTGLMNGYTF. Here the CDR3 DNA reads TGTGCCAGCAGCTTAGAGCCGACAGGGCTTATGAATGGCTACACCTTC.